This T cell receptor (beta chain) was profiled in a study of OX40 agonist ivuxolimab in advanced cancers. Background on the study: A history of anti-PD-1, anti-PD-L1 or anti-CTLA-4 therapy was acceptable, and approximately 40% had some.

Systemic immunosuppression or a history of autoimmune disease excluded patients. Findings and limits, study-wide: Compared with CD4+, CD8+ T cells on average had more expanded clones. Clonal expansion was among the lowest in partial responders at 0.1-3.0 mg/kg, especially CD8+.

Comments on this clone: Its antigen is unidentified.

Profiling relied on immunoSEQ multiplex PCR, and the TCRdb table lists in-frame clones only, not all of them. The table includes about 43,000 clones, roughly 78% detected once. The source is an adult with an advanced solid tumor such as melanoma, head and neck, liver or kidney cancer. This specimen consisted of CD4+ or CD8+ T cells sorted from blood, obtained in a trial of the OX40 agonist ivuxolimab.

The DNA of the CDR3 is TGCGCCAGCAGCCAAGAGCGGGCAGTCACTAATGAAAAACTGTTTTTT. Encoded protein: CASSQERAVTNEKLFF. The chain joins TRBV4-3 to TRBJ1-4; no clear D gene. V was trimmed by 0 bases and J by 2 bases, leaving 10 bases between them. CDR3 size: 16 residues. From germline, CDR1 is LGHNA and CDR2 YSLEER.